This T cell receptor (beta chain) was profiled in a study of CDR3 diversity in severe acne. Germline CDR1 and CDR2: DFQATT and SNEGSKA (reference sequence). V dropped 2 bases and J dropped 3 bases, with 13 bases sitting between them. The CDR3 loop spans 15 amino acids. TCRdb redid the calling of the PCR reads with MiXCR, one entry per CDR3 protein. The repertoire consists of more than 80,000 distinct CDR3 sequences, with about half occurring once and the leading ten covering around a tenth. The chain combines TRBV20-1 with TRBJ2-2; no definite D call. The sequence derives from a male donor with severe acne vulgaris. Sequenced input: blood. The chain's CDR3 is CSARPRRLDTGELFF. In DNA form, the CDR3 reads TGCAGTGCTAGACCCCGCCGGTTGGACACCGGGGAGCTGTTTTTT.